Presented here are 26 T cell receptor beta chains from one specimen sequenced in a study of blood T cell repertoires in COVID-19. Some clones are missing from TCRdb's copy, which holds only in-frame ones; the method was immunoSEQ multiplex PCR. The sample yields some 90,000 clones, about nine tenths seen once. The material sequenced was peripheral blood. These receptor sequences come from a man aged 50 to 60 with acute or convalescent COVID-19.

The J gene is TRBJ1-2, the V gene TRBV18; D is perhaps TRBD1 (6 bases). The CDR3 sequence is 13 residues long. CDR1 is KGHSH, CDR2 LQKENI, per germline. V dropped 4 bases and J dropped 5 bases, with 11 bases sitting between them. The CDR3 is CASSLGTLYGYTF. In DNA form, the CDR3 reads TGTGCCAGCTCACTTGGGACACTATATGGCTACACCTTC.

This chain joins TRBV7-8 and TRBJ1-3; D perhaps matches TRBD1 (5 bases). The V gene's germline CDR1 is SGHVS and CDR2 FQNEAQ. The CDR3 sequence is 18 residues long. V was cut by 5 bases and J by 0 bases, with 20 bases left in between. The CDR3 DNA is TGTGCCAGCAGCCCTGGGAACTGGGGGGGTTCCTCTGGAAACACCATATATTTT. The encoded protein is CASSPGNWGGSSGNTIYF.

J is TRBJ2-5 and V is TRBV5-1; 9 bases agree with TRBD2. The germline V gene encodes CDR1 SGHRS and CDR2 YFSETQ. The CDR3 is made up of 19 amino acids. The J segment lost 0 bases and the V segment lost 2 bases, leaving 14 bases of the junction unmatched. CDR3 nucleotide sequence: TGCGCCAGCAGCTTTTCCCCCCCCCTAGCGGGGAAGCACCAAGAGACCCAGTACTTC. It yields the protein CASSFSPPLAGKHQETQYF.

This clone has only one observation. This rearrangement joins TRBV7-9 to TRBJ2-5, with 12 bases aligning to TRBD2. The V gene's germline CDR1 is SEHNR and CDR2 FQNEAQ (reference sequence). The junction had 6 bases not matched to a gene; V was cut back by 2 bases and J by 2 bases. The CDR3 sequence is 17 residues long. The CDR3 nucleotides are TGTGCCAGCAGCTTACCCCGACTAGCGGGGGAACAAGAGACCCAGTACTTC. Translation: CASSLPRLAGEQETQYF.

This clone has only a few counts. CDR3 bases: TGTGCCAGCAGTCCAGAGGGGACTTCGTCTGGCTACACCTTC. It encodes CASSPEGTSSGYTF. The V call is TRBV25-1, the J call TRBJ1-2, with D maybe TRBD1 (5 bases). Trimming shortened V by 5 bases and J by 7 bases, and 17 bases separated the two germline ends. This CDR3 region has 14 residues. Germline V gene sequence: CDR1 MGHDK, CDR2 SYGVNS.

The V call is TRBV19, the J call TRBJ2-2; possible D gene TRBD1, 6 bases. V was pared by 7 bases and J by 1 base, with 13 bases between. Germline CDR1 and CDR2: LNHDA and SQIVND (reference sequence). CDR3 length: 15 amino acids. In DNA, the CDR3 is TGTGCCAGTACCTCAGGGGTCGGGAACACCGGGGAGCTGTTTTTT. Residues: CASTSGVGNTGELFF.

The chain has TRBV4-1 and TRBJ1-5; D is perhaps TRBD1 (5 bases). Trimming shortened V by 0 bases and J by 0 bases, and 9 bases separated the two germline ends. The germline gives CDR1 MGHRA, CDR2 YSYEKL. This CDR3 contains 16 residues. Here the CDR3 reads CASSQDPGNSNQPQHF. CDR3 nucleotide sequence: TGCGCCAGCAGCCAAGATCCAGGGAATAGCAATCAGCCCCAGCATTTT.

The chain's CDR3 is CASSDGLEGAKSNQPQHF. The CDR3 DNA sequence: TGTGCCAGCAGTGACGGATTAGAGGGAGCGAAAAGCAATCAGCCCCAGCATTTT. The V call is TRBV6-4, the J call TRBJ1-5; D is uncertain. The CDR3 loop spans 18 amino acids. Trimming removed 2 bases at V and 1 base at J, with 18 bases between. Germline assignment: CDR1 MRHNA and CDR2 SNTAGT.

This chain links TRBV5-6 with TRBJ1-3, with D possibly TRBD1 on 5 matching bases. V lost 4 bases to trimming and J lost 0 bases, with 14 bases between them. The CDR3 contains 16 residues. Germline V gene data show CDR1 as SGHDT and CDR2 as YYEEEE. Here the CDR3 reads CASSLTDRSSGNTIYF. CDR3 bases: TGTGCCAGCAGCCTCACCGACAGAAGCTCTGGAAACACCATATATTTT.

This clone occurred once. The CDR3 reads CASSTGRGPTDTQYF. The CDR3 bases are TGTGCCAGCAGCACAGGGCGGGGACCCACAGATACGCAGTATTTT. V usage is TRBV21-1 and J usage is TRBJ2-3; the D call TRBD2 from the table was never checked on the DNA. TRBV21-1 is a known pseudogene. There are 15 residues in the CDR3.

This clone was counted between two and nine times. The J gene is TRBJ1-3, the V gene TRBV5-1, with D perhaps matching TRBD1 (6 bases). In germline, CDR1 is SGHRS, CDR2 YFSETQ. V lost 5 bases and J 1 base, leaving 10 bases between the germline ends. The CDR3 loop spans 14 amino acids. CDR3 residues: CASRIGGSGNTIYF. In DNA, the CDR3 is TGCGCCAGCAGAATAGGGGGATCTGGAAACACCATATATTTT.

J is TRBJ2-3 and V is TRBV6-5; D possibly corresponds to TRBD2 (6 bases). Germline V gene lookup returns CDR1 MNHEY and CDR2 SVGAGI. This CDR3 is 15 amino acids long. The germline V and J ends were trimmed by 8 bases and 1 base, with 16 bases remaining between them. CDR3 loop: CASHPGGARTDTQYF. The CDR3 DNA reads TGTGCCAGCCATCCCGGCGGGGCACGCACAGATACGCAGTATTTT.

This clone appeared a single time. Its ends do not fully match the called genes, so a read error is possible. V is TRBV5-1 and J is TRBJ2-7, with 8 bases that match TRBD1. Germline lookup yields CDR1 SGHRS and CDR2 YFSETQ. CDR3 length: 14 residues. In DNA, the CDR3 is TGCGCCAGCAGTTTGGACAGGGTAGGCGACGAGCAGTACTTC. Translated, it gives CASSLDRVGDEQYF.

This clone was detected only a few times. The chain joins TRBV19 to TRBJ1-1; tentative D call: TRBD1 (5 bases). V was shortened by 5 bases and J by 9 bases, with 16 bases between the two germline ends. Germline lookup yields CDR1 LNHDA and CDR2 SQIVND (reference sequence). The CDR3 length is 13 residues. CDR3 DNA sequence: TGTGCCAGTAGTTCTCGGACACTATCTCAAGCTTTCTTT. It codes for CASSSRTLSQAFF.

This clone was recorded once. The V call is TRBV7-9, the J call TRBJ2-7; 11 bases agree with TRBD1. J gave up 3 bases and V 1 base, and 2 bases lay outside the gene matches. The CDR3 length is 15 residues. Germline V gene lookup returns CDR1 SEHNR and CDR2 FQNEAQ (reference sequence). CDR3 in amino acids: CASSLVGTGGYEQYF. The DNA for the CDR3 is TGTGCCAGCAGCTTAGTGGGGACAGGGGGCTACGAGCAGTACTTC.

This chain joins TRBV5-4 and TRBJ2-3; 12 positions agree with TRBD2. The CDR3 has 20 amino acids. J gave up 0 bases and V 4 bases, and 15 bases lay outside the gene matches. Germline lookup yields CDR1 SGHNT and CDR2 YYREEE (reference sequence). The CDR3 region is CASSTPGPSGGETSTDTQYF. The DNA for the CDR3 is TGTGCCAGCAGCACCCCGGGCCCTAGCGGGGGGGAAACTAGCACAGATACGCAGTATTTT.

V is TRBV29-1 and J is TRBJ2-7; possible D gene TRBD2, 6 bases. Germline CDR1 is SQVTM and CDR2 is ANQGSEA. This CDR3 contains 12 residues. Trimming took 7 bases from V and 5 from J, leaving 15 bases between them. The DNA for the CDR3 is TGCAGCGCCGGGAGCGGGTTCGACGAGCAGTACTTC. This sequence encodes CSAGSGFDEQYF.

The chain employs TRBV3-1 (or the pseudogene TRBV3-2) and TRBJ1-6; D is undetermined. The CDR3 is 13 amino acids. The ends were cut back, 0 bases at V and 11 bases at J, with 8 bases in the middle. Looked up from germline, CDR1 is LGHDT and CDR2 is YNNKEL (reference sequence). The CDR3 is CASSQERWAPLHF. The CDR3 DNA is TGTGCCAGCAGCCAAGAGAGGTGGGCACCCCTCCACTTT.

The CDR3 DNA sequence: TGCGCCAGCAGCTTGGCCTGGTGGGGGGGCCGCGATGAGCAGTTCTTC. It yields the protein CASSLAWWGGRDEQFF. The rearrangement uses TRBV5-1 and TRBJ2-1, with a weak D call TRBD2 (7 bases). V lost 0 bases to trimming and J lost 8 bases, with 18 bases between them. CDR1 SGHRS and CDR2 YFSETQ come from the germline V gene. CDR3 length equals 16 residues. Based on the CDR3 plus reference TRBV5-1 and TRBJ2-1, the full variable domain is KAGVTQTPRYLIKTRGQQVTLSCSPISGHRSVSWYQQTPGQGLQFLFEYFSETQRNKGNFPGRFSGRQFSNSRSEMNVSTLELGDSALYLCASSLAWWGGRDEQFFGPGTRLTVL.

The rearrangement links TRBV7-2 to TRBJ1-6; D may be TRBD1 (6 bases). In germline, CDR1 is SGHTA, CDR2 FQGNSA. This CDR3 is 17 amino acids long. V lost 6 bases and J lost 4, with 19 bases in between. CDR3 in amino acids: CASRGLGAQSYNSPLHF. The CDR3 DNA follows: TGTGCCAGCAGGGGGCTGGGGGCGCAGTCATATAATTCACCCCTCCACTTT.

This chain links TRBV7-2 with TRBJ2-1; D gene unclear. The CDR3 extends over 14 amino acids. Germline V gene data show CDR1 as SGHTA and CDR2 as FQGNSA. The V and J ends lost 3 bases and 7 bases respectively, with 13 bases between them. The CDR3 DNA reads TGTGCCAGCAGCTTCATGCATCGCGCGAATGAGCAGTTCTTC. Its protein is CASSFMHRANEQFF. The full variable domain, its missing parts supplied by reference TRBV7-2 and TRBJ2-1, is GAGVSQSPSNKVTEKGKDVELRCDPISGHTALYWYRQSLGQGLEFLIYFQGNSAPDKSGLPSDRFSAERTGGSVSTLTIQRTQQEDSAVYLCASSFMHRANEQFFGPGTRLTVL.

The CDR3 loop reads CASSPQVGLTDTQYF. The CDR3 DNA is TGTGCCAGCAGCCCACAGGTGGGACTCACAGATACGCAGTATTTT. The chain employs TRBV7-8 and TRBJ2-3; possibly TRBD2 for D (6 bases). CDR1 SGHVS and CDR2 FQNEAQ come from the germline V gene. The CDR3 contains 15 residues. Trimming took off 5 bases at V and 2 bases at J, with 14 bases between the two ends.

J is TRBJ2-2 and V is TRBV3-1 (or the pseudogene TRBV3-2); 8 bases agree with TRBD1. The CDR3 has 15 amino acids. Germline lookup yields CDR1 LGHDT and CDR2 YNNKEL (reference sequence). V shed 4 bases and J 4 bases; nucleotides not matched to a gene: 5. The CDR3 loop is CASSRQTGVTGELFF. Written as DNA, the CDR3 is TGTGCCAGCAGCCGCCAGACAGGGGTCACCGGGGAGCTGTTTTTT.

This clone showed up just once. This chain joins TRBV13 and TRBJ1-2; tentative D call: TRBD1 (6 bases). Trimming removed 3 bases from V and 4 bases from J, with 9 bases in between. Germline V CDR1 and CDR2: PRHDT, FYEKMQ (reference sequence). This CDR3 contains 13 residues. The CDR3 nucleotides read TGTGCCAGCAGCTTTTCGGACAGCTATGGCTACACCTTC. It specifies CASSFSDSYGYTF.

V usage is TRBV6-1 and J usage is TRBJ2-4, with TRBD1 matching 8 bases. This CDR3 has 19 amino acids. With 1 base clipped from V and 0 bases from J, the junction kept 11 bases outside the gene matches. The V gene's germline CDR1 is MNHNS and CDR2 SASEGT. CDR3 DNA: TGTGCCAGCAGTGAAGGACAGGGGAGACTGATGATAGCCAAAAACATTCAGTACTTC. Amino acids: CASSEGQGRLMIAKNIQYF.

This chain connects TRBV7-2 to TRBJ2-3; tentative D call: TRBD2 (6 bases). There are 14 residues in the CDR3. CDR1 and CDR2 (germline): SGHTA, FQGNSA. Trimming left V 5 bases short and J 4 bases short, with 13 bases between. The DNA for the CDR3 is TGTGCCAGCAGCCCGTTCCCGGGGGCAGATACGCAGTATTTT. Translation gives CASSPFPGADTQYF. The full variable domain, completed using reference TRBV7-2 and TRBJ2-3, is GAGVSQSPSNKVTEKGKDVELRCDPISGHTALYWYRQSLGQGLEFLIYFQGNSAPDKSGLPSDRFSAERTGGSVSTLTIQRTQQEDSAVYLCASSPFPGADTQYFGPGTRLTVL.